The T cell receptor beta chain described here comes from a study of shared clonotypes between healthy human individuals. For sorted subsets, 150 to 250 ng DNA per replicate equaled 33,000 or so T cell genomes. Clones were read by immunoSEQ multiplex PCR, and TCRdb kept only the in-frame ones, dropping some. Of about 1 million clones listed, roughly 75% are singletons. A note on this clone: Its antigen is not known.

The study, taken as a whole, reports: Sharing across four donors was highest in naive CD4 (around 5%) and lowest in memory CD8 (approximately 0.4%). Among non-shared clonotypes, generation probabilities were lower than among those shared by all four donors.

V was cut by 4 bases and J by 3 bases, with 9 bases left in between. Germline V gives CDR1 ENHRY, CDR2 SYGVKD. The CDR3 is made up of 13 amino acids. The chain is built from TRBV10-3 and TRBJ1-2; D uncertain. The sample consisted of memory CD4+ T cells sorted from blood. Documented subset: CD45RA-negative fraction. The source is a man aged 18 to 30 in good health. The CDR3 DNA sequence: TGTGCCATCAGTGGGGAGGGTCACTATGGCTACACCTTC. Its protein is CAISGEGHYGYTF.